This T cell receptor (beta chain) was documented in a study of T cell responses to AZD1222 COVID-19 vaccine. General observations from the study: Spike-wide vaccine-associated CD4 TCRs dominated at 160-218 and 743-854.

Sequencing was performed with immunoSEQ multiplex PCR; in TCRdb, only in-frame clones are kept and a portion is missing. The sample holds approximately 170,000 clones; around nine tenths are singletons and the top ten take approximately 10%. This CDR3 region has 12 residues. Unmatched junction bases numbered 5, after V lost 4 bases and J lost 5 bases. CDR1 is SQVTM, CDR2 ANQGSEA, per germline. A remark on this clone: No antigen is known for it.

The sample was peripheral blood, taken 28 days after the second AZD1222 dose. This clonotype was obtained from an adult who received the AZD1222 COVID-19 vaccine. The chain couples TRBV29-1 to TRBJ2-7, with 7 bases aligning to TRBD2. CDR3 region: CSVAGGFNEQYF. The CDR3 coding sequence is TGCAGCGTTGCGGGGGGTTTCAACGAGCAGTACTTC.